These 9 T cell receptor beta chains originate from one sample sequenced in a study of radiotherapy plus CTLA-4 blockade in lung cancer. Data came from immunoSEQ multiplex PCR; TCRdb stores just in-frame clones and leaves some out. This sample has some 23,000 clones; approximately 70% occur once, and the top ten carry roughly 3.5%. Here the sequenced sample was peripheral blood, taken from a patient treated with radiotherapy plus ipilimumab. These receptor sequences come from a human donor with non-small cell lung cancer who had stable disease on radiotherapy plus ipilimumab.

The J gene is TRBJ1-2, the V gene TRBV19, with 10 positions matching TRBD1. J lost 4 bases, V lost 7 bases, and 9 bases had no gene match. This CDR3 is built from 15 residues. Germline-derived CDR1 and CDR2 are LNHDA and SQIVND (reference sequence). The CDR3 loop reads CASKDGDRGTYGYTF. The CDR3 DNA is TGTGCCAGTAAGGATGGGGACAGGGGTACCTATGGCTACACCTTC.

The chain has TRBV27 and TRBJ2-7; 7 nucleotides line up with TRBD2. V gave up 5 bases and J gave up 2 bases; unmatched junction bases: 12. This CDR3 comprises 16 residues. CDR1 and CDR2 from the germline V gene are MNHEY and SMNVEV (reference sequence). Here the CDR3 DNA reads TGTGCCAGCAGTGCCGAAGGACTGGGACTAACCTACGAGCAGTACTTC. Residues: CASSAEGLGLTYEQYF.

This chain uses TRBV29-1 with TRBJ1-5, with 9 bases aligning to TRBD1. The J segment lost 7 bases and the V segment lost 4 bases, leaving 8 bases of the junction unmatched. This CDR3 spans 14 amino acids. CDR1 is SQVTM, CDR2 ANQGSEA, per germline. The CDR3 loop is CSVGSGQGPQPQHF. The CDR3 DNA sequence: TGCAGCGTTGGATCCGGACAGGGGCCGCAGCCCCAGCATTTT.

The rearrangement joins TRBV6-5 to TRBJ2-7; unclear D gene. Germline V gene sequence: CDR1 MNHEY, CDR2 SVGAGI. The CDR3 is made up of 13 amino acids. The germline V and J ends were trimmed by 10 bases and 2 bases, with 15 bases remaining between them. CDR3 sequence (DNA): TGTGCCACCCAAAACCAAGGTACCTACGAGCAGTACTTC. As protein: CATQNQGTYEQYF.

The chain employs TRBV6-6 and TRBJ2-7; D uncertain. In germline, CDR1 is MNHNY, CDR2 SVGAGI (reference sequence). This CDR3 comprises 14 residues. The V end was cut by 6 bases, the J end by 5 bases, with 17 bases between. The CDR3 DNA sequence: TGTGCCAGCAGCCCAGACACCCTCCTCGACGAGCAGTACTTC. As protein: CASSPDTLLDEQYF.

This clone was seen once. The rearrangement links TRBV30 to TRBJ2-5, with D uncertain. The ends were cut back, 2 bases at V and 4 bases at J, with 5 bases in the middle. This CDR3 is built from 11 residues. Germline assignment: CDR1 GTSNPN and CDR2 SVGIG (reference sequence). CDR3 nucleotide sequence: TGTGCCTGGAGTTTTCTAGAGACCCAGTACTTC. Translating gives CAWSFLETQYF. The variable domain in full, with the rest retrieved from reference TRBV30 and TRBJ2-5, is SQTIHQWPATLVQPVGSPLSLECTVEGTSNPNLYWYRQAAGRGLQLLFYSVGIGQISSEVPQNLSASRPQDRQFILSSKKLLLSDSGFYLCAWSFLETQYFGPGTRLLVL.

The chain uses TRBV28 and TRBJ1-2; unclear D gene. The CDR3 totals 13 residues. Trimming left V 4 bases short and J 8 bases short, with 14 bases between. Looked up from germline, CDR1 is MDHEN and CDR2 is SYDVKM. In DNA form, the CDR3 reads TGTGCCAGCAGTTCTACATCTCCGGGGGGCTACACCTTC. It codes for CASSSTSPGGYTF.

The chain couples TRBV11-2 to TRBJ2-7; D is perhaps TRBD2 (7 bases). V lost 3 bases to trimming and J lost 1 base, with 16 bases between them. Per the germline V gene, CDR1 is SGHAT and CDR2 is FQNNGV. The CDR3 totals 16 residues. This chain's CDR3 is CASSFRPGGPSYEQYF. Written as DNA, the CDR3 is TGTGCCAGCAGCTTTAGACCGGGGGGCCCTTCCTACGAGCAGTACTTC.

The chain couples TRBV29-1 to TRBJ1-2; D possibly corresponds to TRBD1 (5 bases). V lost 4 bases and J lost 3, with 24 bases in between. The CDR3 has 17 residues. Per the germline V gene, CDR1 is SQVTM and CDR2 is ANQGSEA. CDR3 DNA: TGCAGCGTTGTCGTAGGGGCAGGGAGAGGAGCCGACTATGGCTACACCTTC. It codes for CSVVVGAGRGADYGYTF.